The clone carrying this T cell receptor beta chain was observed a few times. The researchers produced TCR beta cDNA from approximately 550 ng total RNA with a constant-region primer. Libraries covering TCR beta were generated through three nested multiplex PCR rounds (using a slightly modified ARM-PCR). A C-beta reverse primer and TRBV1-TRBV30 forward primers served in each of the first two PCR rounds, at ten to eleven cycles apiece. MiXCR, run by TCRdb on the multiplex PCR reads, gives a single entry per CDR3 protein. The sample has roughly 180,000 distinct CDR3 sequences, over 50% seen once. The study extracted blood RNA from unsorted whole blood and also extracted germline DNA. Treatment-naive at the time, the patients had chronic HBV infection. The data were obtained in a study of tumor-infiltrating lymphocytes in primary liver carcinoma. For the study at large: Tumor staging was T1-T3 N0M0; sizes spanned about 4.2 to 11 cm across.

The CDR3 runs 12 residues. J lost 5 bases, V lost 3 bases, and 0 bases had no gene match. Germline assignment: CDR1 SQVTM and CDR2 ANQGSEA. The sequencing sample was made of peripheral blood. This sequence was found in a man aged 35 to 55 with primary liver carcinoma and hepatitis B virus infection. The V gene is TRBV29-1, the J gene TRBJ1-2; the match to TRBD1 covers 10 bases. In DNA form, the CDR3 reads TGCAGCGTTGAGGACAGGGGGTATGGCTACACCTTC. Protein: CSVEDRGYGYTF.